These 18 T cell receptor beta chains share one sample of origin, sequenced in a study of Ad26.COV2.S vaccination and SARS-CoV-2 variants. Treatment described: 15 to 20 received Ad26.COV2.S at low or high dose, single or two shots; 5 received placebo; per-sample allocation not given. The investigators took samples on day 63 after the first vaccine or placebo injection. The table came from immunoSEQ multiplex PCR; TCRdb's copy has only in-frame clones and leaves some out. The table includes a few hundred thousand clones, 90% detected once. The sample consisted of peripheral blood, taken in a trial of Ad26.COV2.S vaccine versus placebo. The receptors come from a person between 18 and 65 years old who received the Ad26.COV2.S COVID-19 vaccine or a placebo.

The CDR3 loop is CASSHLLALGTDTQYF. CDR3 coding DNA: TGTGCCAGCAGCCACCTCCTGGCACTGGGCACAGATACGCAGTATTTT. V and J are TRBV3-1 (or the pseudogene TRBV3-2) and TRBJ2-3; unclear D gene. There are 16 residues in the CDR3. Deletions cut 3 bases from V and 1 base from J, with 14 bases between. CDR1 and CDR2 (germline): LGHDT, YNNKEL (reference sequence).

The rearrangement uses TRBV27 and TRBJ2-7; D possibly corresponds to TRBD1 (5 bases). Trimming stripped 2 bases from V and 3 bases from J, with 8 bases between. Germline CDR1 and CDR2: MNHEY and SMNVEV (reference sequence). The CDR3 is 13 residues long. In DNA form, the CDR3 reads TGTGCCAGCAGTTTACATCAGGGCTACGAGCAGTACTTC. Protein sequence: CASSLHQGYEQYF.

This chain uses TRBV19 with TRBJ1-5, with D possibly matching TRBD1 (5 bases). Germline CDR1 LNHDA, CDR2 SQIVND (reference sequence). Trimming removed 2 bases at V and 1 base at J, with 9 bases between. This CDR3 is 15 amino acids long. CDR3 in DNA: TGTGCCAGTAGTATACGGGGCAGAAGCAATCAGCCCCAGCATTTT. It is translated as CASSIRGRSNQPQHF.

The V call is TRBV6-5, the J call TRBJ2-3; the D gene is possibly TRBD2 (5 bases). V shed 5 bases and J shed 2 bases, with 11 bases lying between them. CDR1 is MNHEY and CDR2 is SVGAGI in the germline V gene. This CDR3 has 14 residues. The CDR3 nucleotides are TGTGCCAGCAGTCTCCGGGGTTACACAGATACGCAGTATTTT. Its translation is CASSLRGYTDTQYF.

The J gene is TRBJ1-4, the V gene TRBV6-2 or TRBV6-3, with TRBD1 identical over 7 bases. The V segment lost 4 bases and the J segment 5 bases; nucleotides outside the gene matches: 13. This CDR3 is built from 17 residues. Germline CDR1 and CDR2: MNHEY and SVGEGT. CDR3 DNA: TGTGCCAGCAGTTCAACCCTAACAGGGGCCAGGAATGAAAAACTGTTTTTT. Translated, it gives CASSSTLTGARNEKLFF.

This chain uses TRBV19 with TRBJ2-3, with TRBD2 identical over 13 bases. The CDR3 extends over 16 amino acids. V lost 5 bases to trimming and J lost 4 bases; unmatched junction nucleotides: 6. The germline CDR1 and CDR2 sequences are LNHDA and SQIVND (reference sequence). This CDR3 is CASSQGLAGWADTQYF. For the CDR3, the DNA is TGTGCCAGTAGTCAGGGACTAGCGGGATGGGCAGATACGCAGTATTTT.

As to this clone: Other DNA sequences within the sample encode an identical CDR3. This chain uses TRBV5-1 with TRBJ2-1, with 8 bases lining up with TRBD2. V lost 0 bases, J lost 1 base, and 3 bases stayed unmatched. Per germline, CDR1 SGHRS and CDR2 YFSETQ. There are 16 residues in the CDR3. The CDR3 DNA reads TGCGCCAGCAGCTTGGTATTAGCGGGATCCTACAATGAGCAGTTCTTC. Residues: CASSLVLAGSYNEQFF.

This sequence joins TRBV7-9 and TRBJ2-7; 8 bases line up with TRBD2. V lost 4 bases and J lost 6; bases outside the gene matches: 11. Germline-derived CDR1 and CDR2 are SEHNR and FQNEAQ (reference sequence). CDR3 size: 15 residues. As DNA, the CDR3 is TGTGCCAGCAGCTCAGTTGGTCGGGGGGGAGGCGAGCAGTACTTC. Translating it yields CASSSVGRGGGEQYF.

This sequence joins TRBV7-8 and TRBJ1-2, with D perhaps matching TRBD1 (5 bases). V lost 0 bases, J lost 6 bases, and 17 bases lay in between. This CDR3 region has 16 residues. The germline V gene has CDR1 SGHVS and CDR2 FQNEAQ. The CDR3 here is CASSLATPGGVHGYTF. The CDR3 DNA reads as TGTGCCAGCAGCTTAGCCACCCCGGGGGGAGTCCATGGCTACACCTTC.

CDR3 bases: TGTGCCAGCAGTTTCTCACCGTCCTACGAGCAGTACTTC. Residues: CASSFSPSYEQYF. The chain carries TRBV27 and TRBJ2-7, with D unclear. From germline, CDR1 is MNHEY and CDR2 SMNVEV (reference sequence). There are 13 residues in the CDR3. Trimming shortened V by 3 bases and J by 1 base, and 7 bases separated the two germline ends.

This clone was observed at least ten times. The chain uses TRBV18 and TRBJ1-6; D is unresolved. CDR3 length: 17 amino acids. V shed 1 base and J shed 7 bases, with 17 bases lying between them. Germline V CDR1 and CDR2: KGHSH, LQKENI. For the CDR3, the DNA is TGTGCCAGCTCACCACAGGCCGGGCAGAAAGTCAATTCACCCCTCCACTTT. Translation: CASSPQAGQKVNSPLHF.

The chain uses TRBV6-5 and TRBJ1-6; D might be TRBD1 (5 bases). There are 15 residues in the CDR3. Germline V gene sequence: CDR1 MNHEY, CDR2 SVGAGI. V shed 7 bases and J shed 10 bases, with 20 bases lying between them. The CDR3: CASTQRQGRESPLHF. In DNA, the CDR3 is TGTGCCAGCACTCAAAGGCAGGGAAGAGAATCACCCCTCCACTTT.

The CDR3 DNA sequence: TGTGCCAGCAGCGTAGAGGCAGGGTTGTTTGAGGGCTACACCTTC. It codes for CASSVEAGLFEGYTF. The chain employs TRBV9 and TRBJ1-2; TRBD1 might be the D (5 bases). The germline V gene encodes CDR1 SGDLS and CDR2 YYNGEE. The CDR3 sequence is 15 residues long. V gave up 0 bases and J gave up 8 bases, with 17 bases separating them.

This clone has a handful of counts. The chain employs TRBV28 and TRBJ1-5; possibly TRBD1 for D (6 bases). CDR1 and CDR2 (germline): MDHEN, SYDVKM. The CDR3 sequence is 13 residues long. Between the trimmed V and J ends, which lost 6 bases and 4 bases, there was a span of 10 bases. The chain's CDR3 is CASSPGTNQPQHF. The CDR3 nucleotides are TGTGCCAGCAGCCCAGGGACAAATCAGCCCCAGCATTTT.

The genes are TRBV19 and TRBJ1-5; TRBD1 agrees at 8 bases. The germline V gene has CDR1 LNHDA and CDR2 SQIVND (reference sequence). This CDR3 has 15 residues. J gave up 3 bases and V 7 bases, and 8 bases lay outside the gene matches. CDR3 residues: CASTFRDRLNQPQHF. In DNA form, the CDR3 reads TGTGCCAGTACCTTCCGGGACAGGCTCAATCAGCCCCAGCATTTT.

V usage is TRBV6-5 and J usage is TRBJ1-1; 7 bases are shared with TRBD1. Germline V CDR1 and CDR2: MNHEY, SVGAGI. The V gene end was trimmed by 6 bases and the J gene end by 4 bases; junction bases not matched to a gene: 8. CDR3 size: 14 residues. The DNA for the CDR3 is TGTGCCAGCAGCGTAACAGGGGCCGGCACTGAAGCTTTCTTT. This codes for CASSVTGAGTEAFF.

The chain joins TRBV6-5 to TRBJ1-5; 7 bases agree with TRBD1. V was clipped by 7 bases and J by 0 bases; unmatched bases: 0. Per germline, CDR1 MNHEY and CDR2 SVGAGI. CDR3 length: 13 amino acids. CDR3 protein: CASTGGSNQPQHF. CDR3 DNA: TGTGCCAGCACAGGGGGTAGCAATCAGCCCCAGCATTTT.

This clone is a singleton in its sample. CDR3 sequence: CATSTKDGFSNQPQHF. The CDR3 nucleotides read TGTGCCACCAGCACCAAGGACGGATTTAGCAATCAGCCCCAGCATTTT. The rearrangement links TRBV15 to TRBJ1-5, with no clear D. This CDR3 is built from 16 residues. Germline V gene lookup returns CDR1 LNHNV and CDR2 YYDKDF (reference sequence). V lost 4 bases, J lost 0 bases, and 13 bases lay in between.